This TCR beta chain comes out of a study of radiation and T cells in renal cell carcinoma. This table comes from immunoSEQ multiplex PCR, and its TCRdb copy is limited to in-frame clones, with some not included. The table lists about 170,000 clones, 88% of them singletons. V lost 10 bases and J 4 bases, leaving 8 bases between the germline ends. There are 12 residues in the CDR3. The V gene's germline CDR1 is SGHVS and CDR2 FQNEAQ. Time point denoted: blood 4 weeks post-SBRT, at nephrectomy. Described treatment: 15 Gy SBRT to primary tumor, nephrectomy 4 weeks later. Nephrectomy followed 15 Gy stereotactic body radiation by 4 weeks. This renal cell carcinoma was of the clear cell type.

Specimen: blood, collected from a patient whose treatment included radiotherapy and nephrectomy. V and J are TRBV7-8 and TRBJ1-6; the D gene is possibly TRBD1 (6 bases). The receptor's source is a woman aged 45-60 years with renal cell carcinoma. The CDR3 reads CATGDYNSPLHF. The CDR3 DNA reads as TGTGCCACAGGGGATTATAATTCACCCCTCCACTTT.